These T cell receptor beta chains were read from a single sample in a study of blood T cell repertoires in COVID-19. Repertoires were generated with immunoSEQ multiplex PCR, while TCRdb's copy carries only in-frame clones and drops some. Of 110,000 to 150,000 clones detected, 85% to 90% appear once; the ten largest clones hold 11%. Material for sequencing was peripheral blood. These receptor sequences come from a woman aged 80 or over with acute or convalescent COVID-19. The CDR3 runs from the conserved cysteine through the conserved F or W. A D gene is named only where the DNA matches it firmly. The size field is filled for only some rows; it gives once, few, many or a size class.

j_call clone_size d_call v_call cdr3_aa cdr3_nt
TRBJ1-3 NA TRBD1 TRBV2 CASKRDRNPRSGNTIYF TGTGCCAGCAAACGGGACAGGAACCCTCGCTCTGGAAACACCATATATTTT
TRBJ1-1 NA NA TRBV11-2 CASSVGQGSTEAFF TGTGCCAGCAGCGTGGGACAAGGGAGCACTGAAGCTTTCTTT
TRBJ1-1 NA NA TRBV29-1 CSAGEDTEAFF TGCAGCGCGGGGGAGGACACTGAAGCTTTCTTT
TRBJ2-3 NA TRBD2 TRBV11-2 CASRLAVSTDTQYF TGTGCCAGCAGACTAGCGGTTAGCACAGATACGCAGTATTTT
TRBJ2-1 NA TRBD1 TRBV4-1 CASSPQGDKLNEQFF TGCGCCAGCAGCCCCCAGGGGGATAAACTCAATGAGCAGTTCTTC
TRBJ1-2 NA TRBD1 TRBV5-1 CASSQERGPGYTF TGCGCCAGCAGCCAAGAAAGGGGGCCTGGCTACACCTTC
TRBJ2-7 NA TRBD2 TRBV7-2 CASSPGAGAQYEQYF TGTGCCAGCAGCCCCGGAGCGGGGGCCCAATACGAGCAGTACTTC
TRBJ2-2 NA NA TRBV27 CASSLYRAGELFF TGTGCCAGCAGTCTCTACAGGGCCGGGGAGCTGTTTTTT
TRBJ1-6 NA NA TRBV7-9 CANGEGGSPLHF TGTGCCAACGGGGAGGGAGGTTCACCCCTCCACTTT
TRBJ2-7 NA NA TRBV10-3 CAISSTASSYEQYF TGTGCCATCAGTTCGACAGCTTCCTCCTACGAGCAGTACTTC
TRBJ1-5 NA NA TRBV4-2 CASSQDRAGYQPQHF TGTGCCAGCAGCCAAGACAGGGCGGGGTATCAGCCCCAGCATTTT
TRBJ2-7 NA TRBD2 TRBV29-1 CSVLSGGAAYEQYF TGCAGCGTTCTTAGCGGGGGGGCTGCCTACGAGCAGTACTTC
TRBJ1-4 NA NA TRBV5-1 CASSLLSLGATNEKLFF TGCGCCAGCAGCTTGTTATCCTTAGGGGCAACTAATGAAAAACTGTTTTTT
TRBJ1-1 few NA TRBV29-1 CSVSRGRGGAFF TGCAGCGTTTCGAGAGGCCGGGGTGGAGCTTTCTTT
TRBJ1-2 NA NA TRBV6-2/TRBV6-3 CASSLSQGTGYTF TGTGCCAGCAGTTTATCTCAGGGAACTGGCTACACCTTC
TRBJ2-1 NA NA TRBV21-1 CASTHLSGGTSGGSSYNEQFF TGTGCCAGCACCCACCTTTCCGGGGGGACTAGCGGGGGAAGCTCCTACAATGAGCAGTTCTTC
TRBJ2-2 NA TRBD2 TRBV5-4 CASSPGLAGGTGELFF TGTGCCAGCAGCCCCGGACTAGCGGGGGGCACCGGGGAGCTGTTTTTT
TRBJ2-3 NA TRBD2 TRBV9 CASSVGEGLRTDTQYF TGTGCCAGCAGCGTAGGGGAGGGACTCAGGACAGATACGCAGTATTTT
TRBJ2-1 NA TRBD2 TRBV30 CAWKGLAVYNEQFF TGTGCCTGGAAGGGACTAGCGGTTTACAATGAGCAGTTCTTC
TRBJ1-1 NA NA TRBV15 CATKRGTANTEAFF TGTGCCACCAAGCGGGGGACGGCGAACACTGAAGCTTTCTTT
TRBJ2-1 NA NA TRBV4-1 CASSQALTKGNEQFF TGCGCCAGCAGCCAAGCACTAACGAAAGGCAATGAGCAGTTCTTC
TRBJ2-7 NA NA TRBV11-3 CASSLASSYEQYF TGTGCCAGCAGTTTAGCGAGCTCCTACGAGCAGTACTTC
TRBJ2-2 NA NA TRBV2 CASSGQLRGSGELFF TGTGCCAGCAGTGGCCAGCTTCGGGGAAGCGGGGAGCTGTTTTTT
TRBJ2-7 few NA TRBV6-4 CASSDSTQGYEQYF TGTGCCAGCAGTGACTCGACACAGGGTTACGAGCAGTACTTC
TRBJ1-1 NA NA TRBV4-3 CASSQDTGLGTEAFF TGCGCCAGCAGCCAAGATACAGGGTTGGGGACTGAAGCTTTCTTT
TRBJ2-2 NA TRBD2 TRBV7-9 CASSLGLAETGELFF TGTGCCAGCAGCTTGGGACTAGCCGAAACCGGGGAGCTGTTTTTT
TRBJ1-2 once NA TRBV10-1 CASSENGNYGYTF TGCGCCAGCAGTGAGAACGGGAACTATGGCTACACCTTC
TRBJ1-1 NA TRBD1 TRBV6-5 CASSLTGGTEAFF TGTGCCAGCAGCTTGACAGGGGGCACTGAAGCTTTCTTT
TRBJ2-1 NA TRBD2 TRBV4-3 CASSQIRGDPQFF TGCGCCAGCAGCCAAATTCGGGGGGATCCACAGTTCTTC
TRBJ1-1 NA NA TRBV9 CASSPYLVGEYFF TGTGCCAGCAGCCCATACTTGGTCGGGGAGTATTTCTTT
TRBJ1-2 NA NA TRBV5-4 CASSVGTYGYTF TGTGCCAGCAGCGTCGGGACTTATGGCTACACCTTC
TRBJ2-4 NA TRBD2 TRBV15 CATSRDLGGGADIQYF TGTGCCACCAGCAGAGATCTTGGCGGGGGGGCCGACATTCAGTACTTC
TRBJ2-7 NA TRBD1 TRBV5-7 CASSLGTGEQYF TGTGCCAGCAGCTTGGGGACAGGGGAGCAGTACTTC
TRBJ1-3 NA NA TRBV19 CASRPSGSGNTIYF TGTGCCAGCCGACCCTCAGGGTCAGGAAACACCATATATTTT
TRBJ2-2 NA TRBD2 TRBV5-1 CASSFLAGGPGELFF TGCGCCAGCAGCTTCCTAGCGGGGGGGCCCGGGGAGCTGTTTTTT
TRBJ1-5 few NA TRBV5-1 CASSPTGNSNQPQHF TGCGCCAGCAGTCCTACAGGGAATAGCAATCAGCCCCAGCATTTT
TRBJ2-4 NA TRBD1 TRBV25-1 CASSEYRGSKNIQYF TGTGCCAGCAGTGAATACAGGGGGTCCAAAAACATTCAGTACTTC
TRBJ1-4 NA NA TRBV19 CASSMGLLTNEKLFF TGTGCCAGTAGTATGGGGCTTTTGACTAATGAAAAACTGTTTTTT
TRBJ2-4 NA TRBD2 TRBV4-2 CASSPTPTRGGAKNIQYF TGTGCCAGCAGCCCCACCCCTACTCGGGGGGGGGCCAAAAACATTCAGTACTTC
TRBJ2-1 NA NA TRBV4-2 CASSQVQNNEQFF TGTGCCAGCAGCCAAGTACAGAACAATGAGCAGTTCTTC
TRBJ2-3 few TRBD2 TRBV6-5 CASRGLAGFTDTQYF TGTGCCAGCAGGGGACTAGCGGGATTTACAGATACGCAGTATTTT
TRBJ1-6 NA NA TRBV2 CASTLSGSNSPLHF TGTGCCAGCACCCTTTCAGGGTCAAATTCACCCCTCCACTTT
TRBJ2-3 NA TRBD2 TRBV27 CASSLNGGVIDTQYF TGTGCCAGCAGTTTGAACGGGGGGGTTATAGATACGCAGTATTTT
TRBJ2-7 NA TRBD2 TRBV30 CAWSGRSGTSKYEQYF TGTGCCTGGAGTGGAAGATCCGGGACTAGTAAGTACGAGCAGTACTTC
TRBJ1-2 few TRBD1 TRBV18 CASSPSRDRITNYGYTF TGTGCCAGCTCACCGTCCCGGGACAGGATCACTAACTATGGCTACACCTTC
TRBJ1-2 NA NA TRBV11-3 CASSLKVWESNYGYTF TGTGCCAGCAGCTTAAAGGTGTGGGAGTCTAACTATGGCTACACCTTC
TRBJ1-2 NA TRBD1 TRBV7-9 CASSLRQGWGYTF TGTGCCAGCAGCCTACGACAGGGTTGGGGCTACACCTTC
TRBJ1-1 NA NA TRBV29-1 CSVSLAFRRGSTEAFF TGCAGCGTTTCCTTGGCTTTTAGGCGAGGGAGCACTGAAGCTTTCTTT
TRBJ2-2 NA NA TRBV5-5 CASSLALVRVGELFF TGTGCCAGCAGCTTGGCTCTAGTACGAGTCGGGGAGCTGTTTTTT
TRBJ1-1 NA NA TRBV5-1 CASSGDIALNTEAFF TGCGCCAGCAGCGGGGACATCGCGCTGAACACTGAAGCTTTCTTT